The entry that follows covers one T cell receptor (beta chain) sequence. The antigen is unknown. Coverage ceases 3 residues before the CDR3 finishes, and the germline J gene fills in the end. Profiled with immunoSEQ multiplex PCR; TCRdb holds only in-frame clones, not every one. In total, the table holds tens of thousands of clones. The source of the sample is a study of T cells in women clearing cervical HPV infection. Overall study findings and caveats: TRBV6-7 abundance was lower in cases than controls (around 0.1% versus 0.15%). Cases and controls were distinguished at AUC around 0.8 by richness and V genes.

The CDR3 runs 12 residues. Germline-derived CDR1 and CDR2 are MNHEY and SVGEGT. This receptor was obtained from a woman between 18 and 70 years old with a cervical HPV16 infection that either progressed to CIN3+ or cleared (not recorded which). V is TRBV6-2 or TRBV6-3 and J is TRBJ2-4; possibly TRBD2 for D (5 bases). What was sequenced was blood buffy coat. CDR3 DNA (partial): TGTGCCAGCAGTTTGGCAGGAGGAGGT. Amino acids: CASSLAGGG. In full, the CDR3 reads CASSLAGGGQYF.